The 27 T cell receptor beta chains given below trace back to one sample, sequenced in a study of cytomegalovirus exposure and HLA in healthy donors. The PCR employed 60 Vbeta primers together with 13 Jbeta primers. Some clones are missing from TCRdb's copy, which holds only in-frame ones; the method was immunoSEQ multiplex PCR. The table has about 200,000 clones, under 80% seen once. The source material was PBMCs. All receptors derive from a girl aged 2 to 9 in good health and CMV-seronegative.

The chain combines TRBV5-4 with TRBJ2-2, with D perhaps matching TRBD2 (7 bases). The length of the CDR3 is 14 residues. V shed 4 bases and J shed 4 bases, with 11 bases lying between them. CDR1 is SGHNT and CDR2 is YYREEE in the germline V gene (reference sequence). CDR3 protein: CASSGGGGTGELFF. CDR3 in DNA: TGTGCCAGCAGCGGGGGAGGGGGCACCGGGGAGCTGTTTTTT.

The chain uses TRBV19 and TRBJ1-1, with D tentatively TRBD1 (6 bases). Deletions cut 3 bases from V and 7 bases from J, with 12 bases between. Per germline, CDR1 LNHDA and CDR2 SQIVND (reference sequence). The CDR3 contains 13 residues. CDR3 residues: CASSIGRQDEAFF. The CDR3 DNA reads TGTGCCAGTAGTATTGGAAGACAGGATGAAGCTTTCTTT.

The DNA for the CDR3 is TGTGCCAGCAGCGTAGACAGGAATCCCTCCTATGGCTACACCTTC. It specifies CASSVDRNPSYGYTF. This rearrangement joins TRBV9 to TRBJ1-2, with D maybe TRBD1 (5 bases). Trimming shortened V by 0 bases and J by 4 bases, and 13 bases separated the two germline ends. Germline loops: CDR1 SGDLS, CDR2 YYNGEE. The CDR3 covers 15 residues.

The gene calls are TRBV28 and TRBJ2-3; D remains unclear. Trimming shortened V by 5 bases and J by 6 bases, and 9 bases separated the two germline ends. The CDR3 extends over 12 amino acids. The germline gives CDR1 MDHEN, CDR2 SYDVKM. The CDR3 region has the DNA TGTGCCAGCAGTCCTTATCTGGATACGCAGTATTTT. Residues: CASSPYLDTQYF. Full variable domain (remainder filled in from reference TRBV28 and TRBJ2-3): DVKVTQSSRYLVKRTGEKVFLECVQDMDHENMFWYRQDPGLGLRLIYFSYDVKMKEKGDIPEGYSVSREKKERFSLILESASTNQTSMYLCASSPYLDTQYFGPGTRLTVL.

The rearrangement links TRBV10-2 to TRBJ2-7, with D hard to call. V shed 11 bases and J shed 2 bases, with 16 bases lying between them. Germline CDR1 and CDR2: WSHSY and SAAADI. This CDR3 has 13 amino acids. This chain's CDR3 is CAGAGSVTYEQYF. CDR3 nucleotide sequence: TGCGCCGGCGCCGGGTCAGTGACCTACGAGCAGTACTTC.

In this sample, this clone turned up once. The chain couples TRBV30 to TRBJ2-2; D gene unclear. Trimming removed 5 bases from V and 0 bases from J, with 4 bases in between. Germline-derived CDR1 and CDR2 are GTSNPN and SVGIG (reference sequence). CDR3 size: 12 residues. CDR3 nucleotides: TGTGCCTGGGACACGAACACCGGGGAGCTGTTTTTT. Its translation: CAWDTNTGELFF.

The chain carries TRBV6-1 and TRBJ1-1; unclear D gene. Germline V CDR1 and CDR2: MNHNS, SASEGT. Trimming left V 5 bases short and J 1 base short, with 8 bases between. The CDR3 spans 13 residues. The CDR3 DNA reads TGTGCCAGCAGTTTTCCAGGGAACACTGAAGCTTTCTTT. It encodes CASSFPGNTEAFF.

This sequence joins TRBV2 and TRBJ2-1, with TRBD2 matching over 10 bases. The CDR3 runs 20 residues. In germline, CDR1 is SNHLY, CDR2 FYNNEI. Germline trimming cut 4 bases from V and 3 bases from J; bases unmatched to any gene: 18. The CDR3 loop is CASSGPPGGLAGAVYNEQFF. As DNA, the CDR3 is TGTGCCAGCAGTGGACCGCCAGGGGGGCTAGCGGGGGCCGTCTACAATGAGCAGTTCTTC.

This clone was detected a few times. The chain links TRBV4-2 to TRBJ1-4; D is unresolved. From germline, CDR1 is LGHNA and CDR2 YNFKEQ. The V end was cut by 4 bases, the J end by 7 bases, with 13 bases between. CDR3 length: 14 amino acids. The CDR3 sequence: CASSPGNLGEKLFF. CDR3 bases: TGTGCCAGCAGCCCAGGTAATCTGGGTGAAAAACTGTTTTTT.

J is TRBJ1-5 and V is TRBV7-6; 9 bases line up with TRBD1. The trim removed 1 base at V and 9 bases at J, leaving 7 bases unmatched. Germline assignment: CDR1 SGHVS and CDR2 FNYEAQ. The CDR3 loop spans 15 amino acids. CDR3 nucleotides: TGTGCCAGCAGCTTAGGTCCGGGACAGGGTTGGCCCCAGCATTTT. It encodes CASSLGPGQGWPQHF.

This sequence joins TRBV4-1 and TRBJ2-7, with 11 bases matching TRBD2. V lost 7 bases, J lost 1 base, and 9 bases stayed unmatched. Germline V lookup: CDR1 MGHRA, CDR2 YSYEKL. The CDR3 has 16 amino acids. Written as DNA, the CDR3 is TGCGCCAGCACCTTAAATCTAGCGGGGGGTTCCTACGAGCAGTACTTC. This translates into CASTLNLAGGSYEQYF.

The J gene is TRBJ2-7, the V gene TRBV9, with unresolved D. This CDR3 comprises 13 residues. The V end was cut by 3 bases, the J end by 1 base, with 8 bases between. CDR1 SGDLS and CDR2 YYNGEE come from the germline V gene. The chain's CDR3 is CASSGGYSYEQYF. CDR3 bases: TGTGCCAGCAGCGGAGGTTATTCCTACGAGCAGTACTTC.

The chain's CDR3 is CASSFGGKNEKLFF. The CDR3 nucleotides are TGTGCCAGCAGTTTCGGAGGGAAGAATGAAAAACTGTTTTTT. This chain joins TRBV27 and TRBJ1-4; the D is unclear. The CDR3 has 14 amino acids. With 3 bases removed from V and 5 bases from J, the gap between germline ends came to 10 bases. The germline V gene has CDR1 MNHEY and CDR2 SMNVEV (reference sequence).

V gene TRBV2 combines with J gene TRBJ2-3, with 8 nucleotides matching TRBD1. The CDR3 extends over 15 amino acids. The J segment lost 2 bases and the V segment lost 1 base, leaving 2 bases of the junction unmatched. Germline V lookup: CDR1 SNHLY, CDR2 FYNNEI. CDR3 in amino acids: CASSEVRGLTDTQYF. In DNA form, the CDR3 reads TGTGCCAGCAGTGAAGTCAGGGGGCTCACAGATACGCAGTATTTT.

The chain uses TRBV19 and TRBJ2-5, with D perhaps matching TRBD2 (6 bases). Germline V lookup: CDR1 LNHDA, CDR2 SQIVND (reference sequence). The CDR3 runs to 13 residues. The V end lost 4 bases, the J end lost 4 bases, and 10 bases lay between the germline ends. This CDR3 reads CASSTGVRETQYF. DNA for the CDR3: TGTGCCAGTAGTACGGGGGTGAGAGAGACCCAGTACTTC. Complete variable domain (other parts from reference TRBV19 and TRBJ2-5): DGGITQSPKYLFRKEGQNVTLSCEQNLNHDAMYWYRQDPGQGLRLIYYSQIVNDFQKGDIAEGYSVSREKKESFPLTVTSAQKNPTAFYLCASSTGVRETQYFGPGTRLLVL.

This sequence joins TRBV19 and TRBJ1-3, with a weak D call TRBD2 (5 bases). TRBJ2-2 explains the end of the DNA better; the J call may be wrong. Germline V lookup: CDR1 LNHDA, CDR2 SQIVND (reference sequence). This CDR3 contains 16 residues. CDR3 loop: CASSIEGSGYTGELFF. The CDR3, as DNA: TGTGCCAGTAGTATAGAGGGAAGCGGCTACACCGGGGAGCTGTTTTTT.

This chain links TRBV10-1 with TRBJ2-7, with TRBD2 matching over 7 bases. The CDR3 runs 15 residues. Germline lookup yields CDR1 WNHNN and CDR2 SYGVQD (reference sequence). Trimming removed 4 bases from V and 2 bases from J; junction bases left unmatched: 8. The CDR3 loop is CASSGGRGKAYEQYF. CDR3 coding DNA: TGCGCCAGCAGTGGTGGGCGGGGGAAAGCCTACGAGCAGTACTTC.

This chain uses TRBV6-5 with TRBJ2-7, with TRBD2 identical over 7 bases. Germline CDR1 reads MNHEY; CDR2 reads SVGAGI. With V trimmed by 8 bases and J by 7 bases, 8 bases remained unmatched. The CDR3 has 12 residues. CDR3 sequence: CASSQTSLEQYF. CDR3 in DNA: TGTGCCAGCTCTCAGACTAGCTTAGAGCAGTACTTC.

This chain uses TRBV7-2 with TRBJ1-3; possible D gene TRBD1, 6 bases. Trimming took 5 bases from V and 4 from J, leaving 15 bases between them. Germline V gene data show CDR1 as SGHTA and CDR2 as FQGNSA. The CDR3 is made up of 15 amino acids. In DNA, the CDR3 is TGTGCCAGCAGCCACACCTCAGGGGAAGGAAACACCATATATTTT. This translates into CASSHTSGEGNTIYF.

This chain links TRBV5-4 with TRBJ2-1; the match to TRBD2 covers 9 bases. This CDR3 has 15 residues. Trimming cost V 0 bases and J 7 bases; bases outside gene matches: 5. Germline V gives CDR1 SGHNT, CDR2 YYREEE (reference sequence). In DNA form, the CDR3 reads TGTGCCAGCAGCTTGGAAGTAGCGGGGGAAAATGAGCAGTTCTTC. Its translation: CASSLEVAGENEQFF.

This rearrangement joins TRBV29-1 to TRBJ1-2; TRBD1 matches 9 bases. The CDR3 has 17 amino acids. Unmatched junction bases numbered 22, after V lost 7 bases and J lost 7 bases. The germline V gene has CDR1 SQVTM and CDR2 ANQGSEA. In DNA form, the CDR3 reads TGCAGCGGTGCAAGACTACTCACCCCGGACAGGGGAGGTGGCTACACCTTC. Its protein is CSGARLLTPDRGGGYTF.

The V call is TRBV5-1, the J call TRBJ1-2; tentative D call: TRBD1 (5 bases). This CDR3 spans 17 amino acids. CDR1 is SGHRS and CDR2 is YFSETQ in the germline V gene. The germline V and J ends were trimmed by 1 base and 1 base, with 17 bases remaining between them. The CDR3 is CASSLLLRGKDNYGYTF. CDR3 DNA: TGCGCCAGCAGCTTGCTTTTGCGGGGGAAGGATAACTATGGCTACACCTTC.

The gene calls are TRBV15 and TRBJ1-2; no clear D gene. The V end lost 5 bases, the J end lost 6 bases, and 7 bases lay between the germline ends. Germline V gene data show CDR1 as LNHNV and CDR2 as YYDKDF (reference sequence). This CDR3 has 11 residues. The CDR3 reads CATSLSHGYTF. Written as DNA, the CDR3 is TGTGCCACCAGCTTAAGCCATGGCTACACCTTC.

In nucleotides, the CDR3 is TGTGCCAGCAGTGCCATCGACAGTAATCAGCCCCAGCATTTT. It yields the protein CASSAIDSNQPQHF. This chain uses TRBV25-1 with TRBJ1-5, with D possibly being TRBD1 (5 bases). The length of the CDR3 is 14 residues. Trimming left V 4 bases short and J 4 bases short, with 11 bases between. The germline V gene encodes CDR1 MGHDK and CDR2 SYGVNS.

There are a few counts of this clone. The chain has TRBV29-1 and TRBJ2-1; TRBD2 matches 9 bases. Germline trimming cut 6 bases from V and 0 bases from J; bases unmatched to any gene: 6. The CDR3 sequence is 15 residues long. Germline V CDR1 and CDR2: SQVTM, ANQGSEA. The CDR3 sequence: CSVGTSFSSYNEQFF. The CDR3 DNA reads TGCAGCGTGGGGACTAGCTTTAGCTCCTACAATGAGCAGTTCTTC.

This sequence joins TRBV5-4 and TRBJ2-5; the D gene is possibly TRBD2 (5 bases). The V gene's germline CDR1 is SGHNT and CDR2 YYREEE (reference sequence). V shed 4 bases and J shed 3 bases, with 7 bases lying between them. This CDR3 region has 12 residues. This chain's CDR3 is CASSGREETQYF. The CDR3 bases are TGTGCCAGCAGCGGGCGGGAAGAGACCCAGTACTTC.

The chain has TRBV25-1 and TRBJ1-1, with D uncertain. The CDR3 extends over 13 amino acids. CDR1 and CDR2 from the germline V gene are MGHDK and SYGVNS. Between the trimmed V and J ends, which lost 2 bases and 7 bases, there was a span of 11 bases. CDR3 bases: TGTGCCAGCAGTGAAAGGTTTACAGATGAAGCTTTCTTT. Translation gives CASSERFTDEAFF.